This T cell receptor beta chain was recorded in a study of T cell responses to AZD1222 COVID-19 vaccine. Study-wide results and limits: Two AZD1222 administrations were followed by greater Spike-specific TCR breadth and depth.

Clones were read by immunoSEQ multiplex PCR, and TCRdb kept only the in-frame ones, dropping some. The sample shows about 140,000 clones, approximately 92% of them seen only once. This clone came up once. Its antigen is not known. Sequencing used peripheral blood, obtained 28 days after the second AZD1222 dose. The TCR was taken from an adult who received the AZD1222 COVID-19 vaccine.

The CDR3 bases are TGTGCCAGCAACGTACAGGGGAGTCAGCCCCAGCATTTT. As protein: CASNVQGSQPQHF. This rearrangement joins TRBV12-3 or TRBV12-4 to TRBJ1-5; 7 bases match TRBD1. V lost 7 bases, J lost 6 bases, and 6 bases stayed unmatched. CDR3 length: 13 amino acids.